This is a list of T cell receptor beta chains from one sample in a study of cytomegalovirus exposure and HLA in healthy donors. TCRdb's table, derived via immunoSEQ multiplex PCR, lists solely in-frame clones and lacks some. This table has approximately 100,000 clones, 65% to 80% appearing once. Sequenced input: PBMCs. The receptors stem from a woman between 50 and 59 years old in good health and CMV-seropositive. Both conserved end residues are part of each CDR3. Each record gives: V gene, J gene, D gene, clone size, CDR3 protein, CDR3 DNA. D genes are given only for firm matches. Some rows have no size entry. The others give once, few or many, or a class for an expanded clone.

TRBV2	TRBJ2-7	TRBD1	.	CASSPTTGGRYWEQYF	TGTGCCAGCAGTCCTACTACAGGGGGACGTTATTGGGAGCAGTACTTC
TRBV7-8	TRBJ1-1	.	few	CASSLEIGGQPHTEAFF	TGTGCCAGCAGCTTAGAGATAGGAGGACAGCCTCACACTGAAGCTTTCTTT
TRBV6-5	TRBJ1-2	.	.	CASSYSQAGVGGYTF	TGTGCCAGCAGTTACTCACAAGCAGGGGTGGGTGGCTACACCTTC
TRBV7-8	TRBJ2-7	.	.	CASSSGSLEQYF	TGTGCCAGCAGTTCGGGATCTCTTGAGCAGTACTTC
TRBV18	TRBJ2-7	.	.	CASSPYVDPGITYEQYF	TGTGCCAGCTCACCGTACGTGGATCCGGGGATTACATACGAGCAGTACTTC
TRBV19	TRBJ1-1	.	.	CASSPSVDTEAFF	TGTGCCAGTAGCCCATCCGTAGATACTGAAGCTTTCTTT
TRBV6-5	TRBJ1-5	TRBD1	.	CASSPGQVNQPQHF	TGTGCCAGCAGCCCAGGACAGGTCAATCAGCCCCAGCATTTT
TRBV7-9	TRBJ2-1	TRBD2	.	CASSLLGREAYNEQFF	TGTGCCAGCAGCTTACTAGGGCGGGAGGCCTACAATGAGCAGTTCTTC
TRBV19	TRBJ1-5	.	.	CASMGQPYRHSNQPQHF	TGTGCCAGTATGGGGCAGCCCTATCGACATAGCAATCAGCCCCAGCATTTT
TRBV25-1	TRBJ2-1	TRBD2	.	CASSRDYLVMNEQFF	TGTGCCAGCAGTAGGGACTACCTTGTTATGAATGAGCAGTTCTTC
TRBV7-8	TRBJ2-3	TRBD1	.	CASSLVQGKDTQYF	TGTGCCAGCAGCTTAGTACAGGGGAAAGATACGCAGTATTTT
TRBV11-2	TRBJ1-1	.	.	CASSLVAGANTEAFF	TGTGCCAGCAGCTTAGTTGCAGGGGCAAATACTGAAGCTTTCTTT
TRBV10-1	TRBJ1-1	.	once	CASTRDINTEAFF	TGCGCCAGCACTAGGGACATCAACACTGAAGCTTTCTTT
TRBV2	TRBJ1-1	.	.	CASSEAIEAFF	TGTGCCAGCAGTGAAGCTATTGAAGCTTTCTTT
TRBV7-9	TRBJ1-1	.	.	CASSSRWSGPEAFF	TGTGCCAGCAGTTCTCGGTGGAGCGGGCCGGAAGCTTTCTTT
TRBV29-1	TRBJ1-2	TRBD1	once	CSVEERTGNYGYTF	TGCAGCGTTGAAGAGCGGACAGGGAACTATGGCTACACCTTC
TRBV7-8	TRBJ2-3	TRBD2	once	CASSLANSGLVQYF	TGTGCCAGCAGCTTAGCTAATTCCGGACTAGTTCAGTATTTT
TRBV4-1	TRBJ2-3	.	.	CASSQASLSTDTQYF	TGCGCCAGCAGCCAAGCCTCCCTCAGCACAGATACGCAGTATTTT
TRBV5-1	TRBJ2-2	TRBD1	.	CASRTGTNTGELFF	TGCGCCAGCCGGACAGGGACGAACACCGGGGAGCTGTTTTTT
TRBV6-1	TRBJ1-4	TRBD1	.	CASLQGATNEKLFF	TGTGCCAGCCTGCAGGGGGCCACTAATGAAAAACTGTTTTTT
TRBV5-1	TRBJ2-2	TRBD1	.	CASGQGAGELFF	TGCGCCAGCGGACAGGGCGCCGGGGAGCTGTTTTTT
TRBV18	TRBJ1-1	TRBD1	.	CASSPPGTGPGTEAFF	TGTGCCAGCTCACCACCCGGGACAGGGCCAGGCACTGAAGCTTTCTTT
TRBV10-3	TRBJ2-7	.	.	CATQTDDAEQYF	TGTGCCACCCAAACAGATGACGCCGAGCAGTACTTC
TRBV6-6	TRBJ1-1	.	.	CASSGLQGNTEAFF	TGTGCCAGCAGTGGCCTACAGGGGAACACTGAAGCTTTCTTT
TRBV18	TRBJ1-2	.	.	CASSPDGGWVDGYTF	TGTGCCAGCTCACCAGACGGGGGATGGGTAGATGGCTACACCTTC
TRBV7-9	TRBJ1-2	.	.	CSSSLPRHYTF	TGTTCCAGCAGCTTACCCAGACACTACACCTTC
TRBV5-5	TRBJ1-2	TRBD1	.	CASSPQGTANYGYTF	TGTGCCAGCAGCCCCCAGGGGACAGCTAACTATGGCTACACCTTC
TRBV11-2	TRBJ1-3	.	.	CASSLGGFGNTIYF	TGTGCCAGCAGCTTAGGAGGGTTCGGAAACACCATATATTTT
TRBV20-1	TRBJ1-2	.	.	CSARGVHGYTF	TGCAGTGCGCGGGGGGTCCATGGCTACACCTTC
TRBV18	TRBJ1-3	.	.	CASSPNSGNTIYF	TGTGCCAGCTCACCTAACTCTGGAAACACCATATATTTT
TRBV27	TRBJ1-2	.	few	CASSLSASRGNYGYTF	TGTGCCAGCAGTTTATCTGCCAGCCGAGGAAACTATGGCTACACCTTC
TRBV7-2	TRBJ1-2	.	.	CASSLSTTGYTF	TGTGCCAGCAGCCTGTCTACTACCGGCTACACCTTC
TRBV5-5	TRBJ1-1	.	few	CASSLVLTEAFF	TGTGCCAGCAGCCTCGTTTTGACTGAAGCTTTCTTT
TRBV27	TRBJ1-2	.	.	CASSPSGSDYGYTF	TGCGCCAGCAGTCCCTCAGGTAGTGACTATGGCTACACCTTC
TRBV30	TRBJ1-1	TRBD1	.	CAWTGTGRAEAFF	TGTGCCTGGACCGGGACAGGGAGGGCTGAAGCTTTCTTT
TRBV5-6	TRBJ1-5	.	once	CASSRTGEFTHNSNQPQHF	TGTGCCAGCAGCCGAACCGGAGAATTCACACACAACAGCAATCAGCCCCAGCATTTT
TRBV7-9	TRBJ1-2	.	.	CSSSSRADRFNGGYTF	TGTTCCAGCAGCTCCCGCGCGGACAGATTTAATGGGGGCTACACCTTC
TRBV2	TRBJ2-7	TRBD1	.	CASTGSGTGLYEQYF	TGTGCCAGCACCGGCTCCGGGACAGGGCTATACGAGCAGTACTTC
TRBV7-9	TRBJ2-1	.	.	CASSPAEVPYNEQFF	TGTGCCAGCAGCCCTGCGGAGGTTCCCTACAATGAGCAGTTCTTC
TRBV6-6	TRBJ2-2	TRBD1	.	CAVGQGSTGELFF	TGTGCCGTGGGACAGGGGAGCACCGGGGAGCTGTTTTTT
TRBV11-2	TRBJ2-7	.	.	CASSLEGRDHEQYF	TGTGCCAGCAGCTTGGAGGGGCGCGATCACGAGCAGTACTTC
TRBV29-1	TRBJ1-4	.	once	CSAGRVHEKLFF	TGCAGCGCCGGCAGGGTACACGAAAAACTGTTTTTT
TRBV6-1	TRBJ2-7	TRBD2	.	CASSRIAGGFEQYF	TGTGCCAGCAGTAGGATAGCGGGGGGTTTCGAGCAGTACTTC
TRBV11-3	TRBJ2-6	.	.	CASSLDSSGANVLTF	TGTGCCAGCAGCTTAGATAGCTCTGGGGCCAACGTCCTGACTTTC
TRBV2	TRBJ2-7	.	.	CASSGGNVLYEQYF	TGTGCCAGCAGCGGCGGAAATGTTCTCTACGAGCAGTACTTC
TRBV6-5	TRBJ2-7	TRBD1	.	CASSWGQAGVYEQYF	TGTGCCAGCAGTTGGGGACAGGCTGGGGTCTACGAGCAGTACTTC
TRBV2	TRBJ1-4	.	once	CATQGTTNEKLFF	TGTGCTACGCAGGGGACAACTAATGAAAAACTGTTTTTT
TRBV5-4	TRBJ2-1	.	.	CASSLGGGGIERNEQFF	TGTGCCAGCAGCTTGGGAGGGGGCGGGATAGAACGGAATGAGCAGTTCTTC